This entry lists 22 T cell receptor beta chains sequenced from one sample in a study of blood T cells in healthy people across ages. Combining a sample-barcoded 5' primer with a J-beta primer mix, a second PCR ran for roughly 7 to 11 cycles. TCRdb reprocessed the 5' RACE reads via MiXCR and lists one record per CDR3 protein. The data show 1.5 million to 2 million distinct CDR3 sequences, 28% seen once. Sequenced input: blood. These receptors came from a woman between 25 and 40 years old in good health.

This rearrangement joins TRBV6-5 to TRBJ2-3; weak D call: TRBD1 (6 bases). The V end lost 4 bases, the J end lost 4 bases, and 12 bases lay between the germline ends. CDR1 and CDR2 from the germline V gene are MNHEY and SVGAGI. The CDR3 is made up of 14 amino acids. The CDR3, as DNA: TGTGCCAGCAGTTTTCAGGGGAAGGCAGATACGCAGTATTTT. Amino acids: CASSFQGKADTQYF.

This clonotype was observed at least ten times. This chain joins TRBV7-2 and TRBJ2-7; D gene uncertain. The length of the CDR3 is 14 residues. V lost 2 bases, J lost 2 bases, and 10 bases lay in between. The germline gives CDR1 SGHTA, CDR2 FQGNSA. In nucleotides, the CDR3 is TGTGCCAGCAGCTTATATGAAACGACCTACGAGCAGTACTTC. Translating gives CASSLYETTYEQYF.

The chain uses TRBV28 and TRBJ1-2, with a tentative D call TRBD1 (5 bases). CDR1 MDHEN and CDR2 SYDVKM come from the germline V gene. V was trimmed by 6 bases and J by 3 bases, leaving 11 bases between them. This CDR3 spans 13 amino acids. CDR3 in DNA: TGTGCCAGCAGGCAGACAGTGCACTATGGCTACACCTTC. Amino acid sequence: CASRQTVHYGYTF.

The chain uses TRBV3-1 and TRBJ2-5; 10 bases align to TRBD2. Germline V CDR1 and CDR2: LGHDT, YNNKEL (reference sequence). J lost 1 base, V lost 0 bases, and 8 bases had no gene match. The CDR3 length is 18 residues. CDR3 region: CASSQEPPSGGPQETQYF. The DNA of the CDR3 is TGTGCCAGCAGCCAAGAGCCCCCTAGCGGGGGCCCCCAAGAGACCCAGTACTTC.

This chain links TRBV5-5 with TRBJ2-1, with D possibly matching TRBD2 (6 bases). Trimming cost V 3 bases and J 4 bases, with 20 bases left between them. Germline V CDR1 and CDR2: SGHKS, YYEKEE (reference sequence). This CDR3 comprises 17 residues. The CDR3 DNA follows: TGTGCCAGCAGCTCCCCGACCGGGGGAAGGGGATACAATGAGCAGTTCTTC. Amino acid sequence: CASSSPTGGRGYNEQFF.

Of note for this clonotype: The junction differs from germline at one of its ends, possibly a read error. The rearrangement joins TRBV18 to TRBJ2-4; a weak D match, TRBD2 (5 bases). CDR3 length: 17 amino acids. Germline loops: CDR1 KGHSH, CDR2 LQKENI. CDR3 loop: CVSSRPDYLNSYNEQYF. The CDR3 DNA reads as TGTGTCAGCTCACGACCCGACTACCTCAACTCCTACAATGAACAGTACTTC. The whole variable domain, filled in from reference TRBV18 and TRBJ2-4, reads NAGVMQNPRHLVRRRGQEARLRCSPMKGHSHVYWYRQLPEEGLKFMVYLQKENIIDESGMPKERFSAEFPKEGPSILRIQQVVRGDSAAYFCVSSRPDYLNSYNEQYFGAGTRLSVL.

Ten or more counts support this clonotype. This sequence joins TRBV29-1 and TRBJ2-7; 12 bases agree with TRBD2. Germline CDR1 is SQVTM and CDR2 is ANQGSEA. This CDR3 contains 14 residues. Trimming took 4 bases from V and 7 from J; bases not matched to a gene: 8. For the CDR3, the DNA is TGCAGCGTTGCTAGCGGGGGGGGGCCTCGGGAGCAGTACTTC. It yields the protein CSVASGGGPREQYF.

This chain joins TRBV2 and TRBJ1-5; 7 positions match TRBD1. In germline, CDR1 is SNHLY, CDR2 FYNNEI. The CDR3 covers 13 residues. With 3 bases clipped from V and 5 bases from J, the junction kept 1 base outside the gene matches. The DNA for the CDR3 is TGTGCCAGCAGTGATCAGGGGGATCAGCCCCAGCATTTT. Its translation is CASSDQGDQPQHF.

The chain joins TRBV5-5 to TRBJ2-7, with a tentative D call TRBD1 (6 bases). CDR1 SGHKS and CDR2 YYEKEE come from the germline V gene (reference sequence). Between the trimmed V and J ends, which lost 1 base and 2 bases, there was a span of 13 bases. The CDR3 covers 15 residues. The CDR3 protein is CASSLFADSPYEQYF. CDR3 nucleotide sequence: TGTGCCAGCAGCTTGTTTGCGGACAGTCCCTACGAGCAGTACTTC.

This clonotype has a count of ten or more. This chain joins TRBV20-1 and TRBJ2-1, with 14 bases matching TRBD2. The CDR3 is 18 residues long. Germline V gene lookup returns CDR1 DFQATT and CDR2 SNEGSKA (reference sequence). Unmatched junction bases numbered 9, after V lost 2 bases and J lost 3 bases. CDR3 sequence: CSARSGLAGVPIYNEQFF. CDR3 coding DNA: TGCAGTGCTAGATCGGGACTAGCGGGAGTACCTATCTACAATGAGCAGTTCTTC.

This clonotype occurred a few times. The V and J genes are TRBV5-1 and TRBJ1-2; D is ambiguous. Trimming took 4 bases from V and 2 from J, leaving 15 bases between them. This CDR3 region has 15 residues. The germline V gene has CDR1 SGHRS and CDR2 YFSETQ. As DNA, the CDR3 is TGCGCCAGCAGCGAACGCACAGCCAGAAACTATGGCTACACCTTC. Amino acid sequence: CASSERTARNYGYTF.

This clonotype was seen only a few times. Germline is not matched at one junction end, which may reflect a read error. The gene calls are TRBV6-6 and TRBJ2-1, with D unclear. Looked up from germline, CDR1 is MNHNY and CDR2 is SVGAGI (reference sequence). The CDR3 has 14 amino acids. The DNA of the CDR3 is TGTGCCAGCAGTTACGATCAGGCTTACAATAAGCAGTTCTTC. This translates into CASSYDQAYNKQFF.

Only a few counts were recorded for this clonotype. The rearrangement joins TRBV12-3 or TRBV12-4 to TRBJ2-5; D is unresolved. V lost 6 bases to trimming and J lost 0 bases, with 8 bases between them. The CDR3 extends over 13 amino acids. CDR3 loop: CASRKGNQETQYF. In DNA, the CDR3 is TGTGCCAGCAGGAAAGGGAACCAAGAGACCCAGTACTTC.

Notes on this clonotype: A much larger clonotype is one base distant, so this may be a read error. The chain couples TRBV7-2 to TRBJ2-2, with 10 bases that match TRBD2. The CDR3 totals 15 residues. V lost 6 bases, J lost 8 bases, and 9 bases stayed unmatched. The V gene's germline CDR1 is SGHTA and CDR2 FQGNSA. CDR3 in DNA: TGTGCCAGCAGACGCCCTGAGACTAGCGGGGGGGAGCTGTTTTTT. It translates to CASRRPETSGGELFF.

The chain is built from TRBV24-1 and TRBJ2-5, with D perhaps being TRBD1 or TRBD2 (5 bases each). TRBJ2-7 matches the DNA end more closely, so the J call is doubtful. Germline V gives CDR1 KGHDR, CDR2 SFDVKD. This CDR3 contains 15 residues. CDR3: CATSDPRFGTDEQYF. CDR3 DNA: TGTGCCACCAGTGATCCCCGTTTCGGGACCGACGAGCAGTACTTC.

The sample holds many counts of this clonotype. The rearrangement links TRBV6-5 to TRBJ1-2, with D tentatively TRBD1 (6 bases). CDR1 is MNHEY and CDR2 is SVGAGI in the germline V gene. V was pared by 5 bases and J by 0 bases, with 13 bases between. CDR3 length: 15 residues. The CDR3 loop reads CASSPRRTANYGYTF. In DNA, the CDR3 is TGTGCCAGCAGTCCCCGGAGGACAGCTAACTATGGCTACACCTTC.

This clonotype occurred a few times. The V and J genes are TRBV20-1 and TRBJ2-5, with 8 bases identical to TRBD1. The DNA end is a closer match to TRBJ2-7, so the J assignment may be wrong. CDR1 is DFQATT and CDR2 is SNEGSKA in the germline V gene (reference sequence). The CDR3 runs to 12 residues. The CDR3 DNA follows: TGCAGTGCTAGACCCACAGGGGGCGAGCAGTACTTC. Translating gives CSARPTGGEQYF.

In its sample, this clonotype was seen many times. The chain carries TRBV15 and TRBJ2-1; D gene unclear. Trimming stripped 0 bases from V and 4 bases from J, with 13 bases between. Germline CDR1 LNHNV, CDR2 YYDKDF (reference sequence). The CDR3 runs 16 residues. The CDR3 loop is CATSRDLGTSYNEQFF. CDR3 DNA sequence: TGTGCCACCAGCAGAGATCTAGGCACGAGTTACAATGAGCAGTTCTTC.

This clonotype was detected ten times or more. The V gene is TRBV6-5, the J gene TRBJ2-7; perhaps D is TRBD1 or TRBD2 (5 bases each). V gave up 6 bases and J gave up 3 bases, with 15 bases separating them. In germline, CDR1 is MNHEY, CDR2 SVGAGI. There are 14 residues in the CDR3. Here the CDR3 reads CASSPGKRGYEQYF. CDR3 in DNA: TGTGCCAGCAGCCCGGGAAAAAGGGGCTACGAGCAGTACTTC.

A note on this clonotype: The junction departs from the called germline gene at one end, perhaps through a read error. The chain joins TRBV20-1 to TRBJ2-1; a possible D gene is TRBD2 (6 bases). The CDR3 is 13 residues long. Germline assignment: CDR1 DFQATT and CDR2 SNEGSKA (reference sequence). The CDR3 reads CSARGTDYNERFF. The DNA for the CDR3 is TGCAGTGCTAGGGGGACGGACTACAATGAGCGGTTCTTC.

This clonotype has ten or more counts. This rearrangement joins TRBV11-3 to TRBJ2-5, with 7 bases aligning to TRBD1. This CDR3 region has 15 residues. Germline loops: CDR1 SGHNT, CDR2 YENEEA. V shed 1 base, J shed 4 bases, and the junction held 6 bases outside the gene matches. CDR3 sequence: CASSLGGQSGETQYF. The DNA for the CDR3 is TGTGCCAGCAGCTTAGGGGGACAGAGTGGAGAGACCCAGTACTTC.

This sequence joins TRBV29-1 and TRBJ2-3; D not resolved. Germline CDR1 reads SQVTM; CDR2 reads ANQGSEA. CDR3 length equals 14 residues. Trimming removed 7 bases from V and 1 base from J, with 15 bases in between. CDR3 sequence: CSATDTVGTDTQYF. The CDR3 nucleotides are TGCAGCGCCACAGATACAGTGGGCACAGATACGCAGTATTTT.